A selection of T cell receptor beta chains follows, all from one sample in a study of T cells in localized non-small cell lung cancer. Sequencing was performed with immunoSEQ multiplex PCR; in TCRdb, only in-frame clones are kept and a portion is missing. Here the sample spans fewer than 90,000 clones, around 81% being singletons. The sample consisted of PBMCs, taken before any cancer treatment. The receptors come from a man aged 40-75 years with stage II squamous cell lung carcinoma. Each CDR3 is given with its conserved first and last residue. Fields, in order: clone size, D gene, V gene, J gene, CDR3 DNA, CDR3 protein. D genes are given only for firm matches. Rows may omit the clone size; those that give it use once, few, many or a size class.

clone size: .; D gene: .; V gene: TRBV2; J gene: TRBJ2-7; CDR3 DNA: TGTGCCACGATGGGAAGTTCCTACGAGCAGTACTTC; CDR3 protein: CATMGSSYEQYF
clone size: few; D gene: .; V gene: TRBV27; J gene: TRBJ1-1; CDR3 DNA: TGTGCCAGCAGTTGGGGGGCAGGGACTGAAGCTTTCTTT; CDR3 protein: CASSWGAGTEAFF
clone size: few; D gene: TRBD1; V gene: TRBV6-5; J gene: TRBJ1-2; CDR3 DNA: TGTGCCAGCAGTTGGGACGGACAGGGAGAATATGGCTACACCTTC; CDR3 protein: CASSWDGQGEYGYTF
clone size: .; D gene: TRBD2; V gene: TRBV28; J gene: TRBJ2-1; CDR3 DNA: TGTGCCAGCAGCCTCTCCGGGACTAGCGACGATGAGCAGTTCTTC; CDR3 protein: CASSLSGTSDDEQFF
clone size: few; D gene: .; V gene: TRBV30; J gene: TRBJ1-2; CDR3 DNA: TGTGCCTGGAGCACACTCGGTGGCTACACCTTC; CDR3 protein: CAWSTLGGYTF
clone size: .; D gene: TRBD1; V gene: TRBV19; J gene: TRBJ2-2; CDR3 DNA: TGTGCCAGTAGTTCACAGGGGACCGGGGAGCTGTTTTTT; CDR3 protein: CASSSQGTGELFF
clone size: .; D gene: .; V gene: TRBV28; J gene: TRBJ2-7; CDR3 DNA: TGTGCCAGCACCCTAGGGACTCTCGGCTACGAGCAGTACTTC; CDR3 protein: CASTLGTLGYEQYF
clone size: .; D gene: TRBD1; V gene: TRBV29-1; J gene: TRBJ1-6; CDR3 DNA: TGCAGCGTTGAAGATGGGACAGGGCTCCACTTT; CDR3 protein: CSVEDGTGLHF
clone size: .; D gene: TRBD1; V gene: TRBV4-3; J gene: TRBJ1-4; CDR3 DNA: TGCGCCAGCAGCCAATCCGGGACAGGGGACGAAAAACTGTTTTTT; CDR3 protein: CASSQSGTGDEKLFF
clone size: few; D gene: .; V gene: TRBV28; J gene: TRBJ1-5; CDR3 DNA: TGTGCCAGCAGGCCGGGGTTCAATCAGCCCCAGCATTTT; CDR3 protein: CASRPGFNQPQHF
clone size: few; D gene: .; V gene: TRBV2; J gene: TRBJ2-4; CDR3 DNA: TGTGCCAGCAAGGGACGACAGTCCTATAGTAGCATTCAGTACTTC; CDR3 protein: CASKGRQSYSSIQYF
clone size: .; D gene: .; V gene: TRBV7-9; J gene: TRBJ1-1; CDR3 DNA: TGTGCCAGCAGCCTGAACACTGAAGCTTTCTTT; CDR3 protein: CASSLNTEAFF
clone size: .; D gene: .; V gene: TRBV28; J gene: TRBJ1-1; CDR3 DNA: TGTGCCAGCAGTTCACCAAGGGGGTGGGAGAGGCGCACTGAAGCTTTCTTT; CDR3 protein: CASSSPRGWERRTEAFF
clone size: once; D gene: .; V gene: TRBV5-1; J gene: TRBJ2-7; CDR3 DNA: TGCGCCAGCAGCTACACAGGGATCCTCTACGAGCAGTACTTC; CDR3 protein: CASSYTGILYEQYF
clone size: .; D gene: .; V gene: TRBV6-6; J gene: TRBJ1-4; CDR3 DNA: TGTGCCAGCAGTTACTCAGGCGGGGCTGAAAAACTGTTTTTT; CDR3 protein: CASSYSGGAEKLFF
clone size: .; D gene: TRBD2; V gene: TRBV4-1; J gene: TRBJ2-5; CDR3 DNA: TGCGCCAGCAGCCAAGATGAACTAGCGGGAGGACAAGAGACCCAGTACTTC; CDR3 protein: CASSQDELAGGQETQYF
clone size: .; D gene: .; V gene: TRBV6-5; J gene: TRBJ1-1; CDR3 DNA: TGTGCCAGCAGTCCAGGGTTAGGTACTGAAGCTTTCTTT; CDR3 protein: CASSPGLGTEAFF
clone size: few; D gene: TRBD1; V gene: TRBV5-8; J gene: TRBJ1-2; CDR3 DNA: TGTGCCAGTCTCATGCGAGGGGGCCATGGCTACACCTTC; CDR3 protein: CASLMRGGHGYTF
clone size: .; D gene: .; V gene: TRBV9; J gene: TRBJ2-1; CDR3 DNA: TGTGCCAGCAGCGTAGGCCTAGCGTCAAATGAGCAGTTCTTC; CDR3 protein: CASSVGLASNEQFF
clone size: .; D gene: .; V gene: TRBV7-9; J gene: TRBJ2-3; CDR3 DNA: .; CDR3 protein: CASSSSGYTDTQYF
clone size: .; D gene: .; V gene: TRBV2; J gene: TRBJ1-2; CDR3 DNA: TGTGCCAACCCGGGAAACTATGGCTACACCTTC; CDR3 protein: CANPGNYGYTF
clone size: .; D gene: .; V gene: TRBV28; J gene: TRBJ1-1; CDR3 DNA: TGTGCCAGCAGTTTATGGGTCGGAGATATGAACACTGAAGCTTTCTTT; CDR3 protein: CASSLWVGDMNTEAFF
clone size: once; D gene: .; V gene: TRBV21-1; J gene: TRBJ1-3; CDR3 DNA: TGTGCCAGCAGCAAACCCGCACCTGGAAACACCATATATTTT; CDR3 protein: CASSKPAPGNTIYF
clone size: few; D gene: TRBD1; V gene: TRBV6-5; J gene: TRBJ2-2; CDR3 DNA: TGTGCCAGCAGGACAGGGGCCGGGGAGCTGTTTTTT; CDR3 protein: CASRTGAGELFF
clone size: .; D gene: .; V gene: TRBV20-1; J gene: TRBJ2-3; CDR3 DNA: TGCAGTGCCGCGCCTAAAGATACGCAGTATTTT; CDR3 protein: CSAAPKDTQYF
clone size: .; D gene: .; V gene: TRBV2; J gene: TRBJ1-3; CDR3 DNA: TGTGCCAGCAGTGTGAGGAGGGGCGCACCCTCCTCTGGAAACACCATATATTTT; CDR3 protein: CASSVRRGAPSSGNTIYF
clone size: .; D gene: .; V gene: TRBV19; J gene: TRBJ2-1; CDR3 DNA: TGTGCCAGTAGTATAAAGCCCCGCGGTGAGCAGTTCTTC; CDR3 protein: CASSIKPRGEQFF
clone size: .; D gene: .; V gene: TRBV9; J gene: TRBJ2-6; CDR3 DNA: TGTGCCAGCAGCGTAGCTGGGGGAAGTTCTGGGGCCAACGTCCTGACTTTC; CDR3 protein: CASSVAGGSSGANVLTF
clone size: .; D gene: TRBD1; V gene: TRBV28; J gene: TRBJ2-7; CDR3 DNA: TGTGCCAGCAGTCCCACGGGACAGGGGTTTGACGAGCAGTACTTC; CDR3 protein: CASSPTGQGFDEQYF
clone size: .; D gene: TRBD1; V gene: TRBV27; J gene: TRBJ1-2; CDR3 DNA: TGTGCCAGCAAATTTATCGTCGGACAGGGTGTTAGAGAGGGCGGCTACACCTTC; CDR3 protein: CASKFIVGQGVREGGYTF
clone size: .; D gene: .; V gene: TRBV5-6; J gene: TRBJ1-2; CDR3 DNA: TGTGCCAGCAGCTTGGGGGCGTCGGACTATGGCTACACCTTC; CDR3 protein: CASSLGASDYGYTF
clone size: .; D gene: .; V gene: TRBV30; J gene: TRBJ1-5; CDR3 DNA: TGTGCCTGGAGTTTGCATAGCAATCAGCCCCAGCATTTT; CDR3 protein: CAWSLHSNQPQHF
clone size: once; D gene: TRBD2; V gene: TRBV5-1; J gene: TRBJ2-3; CDR3 DNA: TGCGCCAGCAGCTTAAGCGGGAGGGCTAGAGATACGCAGTATTTT; CDR3 protein: CASSLSGRARDTQYF
clone size: .; D gene: TRBD2; V gene: TRBV7-9; J gene: TRBJ2-7; CDR3 DNA: TGTGCCAGCAGCCCGACCTTTGGCGGGGGGGGGCGCGTATCCGAGCAGTACTTC; CDR3 protein: CASSPTFGGGGRVSEQYF
clone size: .; D gene: .; V gene: TRBV11-2; J gene: TRBJ2-3; CDR3 DNA: TGTGCCAGCGACGGCACAGATACGCAGTATTTT; CDR3 protein: CASDGTDTQYF
clone size: .; D gene: .; V gene: TRBV5-6; J gene: TRBJ1-4; CDR3 DNA: TGTGCCAGCAACGATAACAGCCAGGGGATTGCTGAAAAACTGTTTTTT; CDR3 protein: CASNDNSQGIAEKLFF
clone size: .; D gene: .; V gene: TRBV27; J gene: TRBJ1-1; CDR3 DNA: TGTGCCAGCATTCCTCTAGGAGGGGCGAGAGGAAACACTGAAGCTTTCTTT; CDR3 protein: CASIPLGGARGNTEAFF
clone size: few; D gene: .; V gene: TRBV7-8; J gene: TRBJ1-2; CDR3 DNA: TGTGCCAGCAGCGTTACTGGGGCCCTGCTCGGTGGTGGCTACACCTTC; CDR3 protein: CASSVTGALLGGGYTF